These 30 T cell receptor beta chains share one sample of origin, sequenced in a study of T cell changes during pregnancy in multiple sclerosis. Repertoires were generated with immunoSEQ multiplex PCR, while TCRdb's copy carries only in-frame clones and drops some. This table has fewer than 110,000 clones, 91% appearing once. Specimen: peripheral blood, collected in the second trimester of pregnancy. The source of these receptors is a female donor with multiple sclerosis, enrolled in a pregnancy study.

Notes on this clone: In the same sample, other DNA sequences code for this CDR3. J is TRBJ2-7 and V is TRBV5-1, with a tentative D call TRBD1 (5 bases). Germline lookup yields CDR1 SGHRS and CDR2 YFSETQ. Trimming removed 2 bases at V and 4 bases at J, with 10 bases between. CDR3 length: 13 amino acids. CDR3 amino acids: CASSLTGLYEQYF. Written as DNA, the CDR3 is TGCGCCAGCAGCTTAACAGGATTGTACGAGCAGTACTTC.

The J gene is TRBJ2-5, the V gene TRBV27; 13 bases match TRBD2. The CDR3 extends over 16 amino acids. Germline-derived CDR1 and CDR2 are MNHEY and SMNVEV (reference sequence). V dropped 4 bases and J dropped 4; count of bases not matched to a gene: 6. The CDR3 reads CASSSPLAGGPETQYF. The CDR3 region has the DNA TGTGCCAGCAGTTCCCCACTAGCGGGAGGGCCAGAGACCCAGTACTTC.

This chain links TRBV2 with TRBJ2-5, with TRBD2 identical over 7 bases. V shed 2 bases, J shed 1 base, and the junction held 10 bases outside the gene matches. The CDR3 runs 17 residues. The germline V gene has CDR1 SNHLY and CDR2 FYNNEI. The CDR3 nucleotides are TGTGCCAGCAGTGAACGGGGGAGGGGAGGGTTCCAAGAGACCCAGTACTTC. Its protein is CASSERGRGGFQETQYF.

CDR3 nucleotides: TGTGCCAGCAGCCCCGACCTTGGTAGCGGGAGTTACAATGAGCAGTTCTTC. It translates to CASSPDLGSGSYNEQFF. The chain joins TRBV7-3 to TRBJ2-1, with 9 nucleotides matching TRBD2. There are 17 residues in the CDR3. V was clipped by 5 bases and J by 4 bases; unmatched bases: 12. Per the germline V gene, CDR1 is SGHTA and CDR2 is FQGTGA.

This sequence joins TRBV5-4 and TRBJ1-2; 10 nucleotides line up with TRBD1. After removal of 3 bases from V and 3 bases from J, the junction contained 8 bases not matched to a gene. Germline assignment: CDR1 SGHNT and CDR2 YYREEE (reference sequence). This CDR3 region has 16 residues. The CDR3: CASSYGQGGAYYGYTF. CDR3 DNA: TGTGCCAGCAGCTATGGACAGGGGGGGGCTTACTATGGCTACACCTTC.

The gene calls are TRBV11-2 and TRBJ2-2; TRBD1 matches 7 bases. Germline lookup yields CDR1 SGHAT and CDR2 FQNNGV. The CDR3 contains 15 residues. The V and J ends lost 3 bases and 2 bases, in that order; junction bases with no gene match: 3. DNA of the CDR3: TGTGCCAGCAGCTTCAGGGGGAGTAACACCGGGGAGCTGTTTTTT. It yields the protein CASSFRGSNTGELFF.

The chain joins TRBV5-1 to TRBJ1-5, with D hard to call. This CDR3 comprises 14 residues. V lost 1 base, J lost 6 bases, and 11 bases lay in between. Germline CDR1 SGHRS, CDR2 YFSETQ. The CDR3 bases are TGCGCCAGCAGCTTGTCGGAGGGTAGTCAGCCCCAGCATTTT. Translating it yields CASSLSEGSQPQHF.

V usage is TRBV28 and J usage is TRBJ2-1; tentatively, D is TRBD2 (5 bases). V shed 2 bases and J shed 2 bases, with 10 bases lying between them. Germline CDR1 MDHEN, CDR2 SYDVKM. The CDR3 consists of 15 residues. The CDR3 DNA follows: TGTGCCAGCAGTTTACTGGGGAGAACCTACAATGAGCAGTTCTTC. It yields the protein CASSLLGRTYNEQFF.

The V and J genes are TRBV7-9 and TRBJ2-7, with TRBD2 as a possible D gene (5 bases). The CDR3 totals 14 residues. The V and J ends lost 1 base and 0 bases respectively, with 7 bases between them. Germline CDR1 SEHNR, CDR2 FQNEAQ (reference sequence). The CDR3 is CASSLGLPSYEQYF. CDR3 nucleotide sequence: TGTGCCAGCAGCTTAGGACTACCCTCCTACGAGCAGTACTTC.

This clone appeared a few times. The V call is TRBV2, the J call TRBJ2-2; D ambiguous. V lost 5 bases and J lost 3, with 7 bases in between. Germline CDR1 and CDR2: SNHLY and FYNNEI. There are 13 residues in the CDR3. The CDR3 reads CASSSTYTGELFF. CDR3 nucleotides: TGTGCCAGCAGTTCCACTTACACCGGGGAGCTGTTTTTT.

The chain is built from TRBV10-3 and TRBJ1-1; D gene ambiguous. Looked up from germline, CDR1 is ENHRY and CDR2 is SYGVKD. The CDR3 is 15 amino acids. The V end lost 8 bases, the J end lost 3 bases, and 19 bases lay between the germline ends. The CDR3 region is CAIGDPGLSDTEAFF. CDR3 nucleotide sequence: TGTGCCATCGGAGATCCGGGTTTGAGTGACACTGAAGCTTTCTTT.

The gene calls are TRBV27 and TRBJ2-2; 9 bases are a match to TRBD2. The germline V gene has CDR1 MNHEY and CDR2 SMNVEV (reference sequence). The CDR3 sequence is 14 residues long. The ends lost 11 bases at V and 5 bases at J; junction bases unmatched: 9. The CDR3 sequence: CAGRAGGRTGELFF. As DNA, the CDR3 is TGTGCCGGGCGGGCGGGAGGGCGGACCGGGGAGCTGTTTTTT.

The V and J genes are TRBV4-3 and TRBJ2-1; D not resolved. V was trimmed by 0 bases and J by 3 bases, leaving 9 bases between them. The germline V gene encodes CDR1 LGHNA and CDR2 YSLEER. The CDR3 consists of 15 residues. CDR3 region: CASSQDIGGYNEQFF. The CDR3 DNA follows: TGCGCCAGCAGCCAAGACATCGGCGGCTACAATGAGCAGTTCTTC.

This clone came up once. The V gene is TRBV25-1, the J gene TRBJ2-5, with a possible D match to TRBD1 (6 bases). The germline gives CDR1 MGHDK, CDR2 SYGVNS. This CDR3 spans 14 amino acids. Trimming cost V 3 bases and J 2 bases, with 10 bases left between them. The CDR3, as DNA: TGTGCCAGCAGTGAGACCAGGGGTCAAGAGACCCAGTACTTC. This encodes CASSETRGQETQYF.

The chain couples TRBV28 to TRBJ2-5; D might be TRBD1 (5 bases). CDR3 length: 15 residues. V shed 6 bases and J shed 0 bases, with 14 bases lying between them. The V gene's germline CDR1 is MDHEN and CDR2 SYDVKM. CDR3 nucleotides: TGTGCCAGCAGAGAGGACACCCGGTACCAAGAGACCCAGTACTTC. Its protein is CASREDTRYQETQYF. The complete variable domain, with remaining parts taken from reference TRBV28 and TRBJ2-5, reads DVKVTQSSRYLVKRTGEKVFLECVQDMDHENMFWYRQDPGLGLRLIYFSYDVKMKEKGDIPEGYSVSREKKERFSLILESASTNQTSMYLCASREDTRYQETQYFGPGTRLLVL.

This clone appeared a single time. The chain combines TRBV28 with TRBJ2-1; TRBD2 aligns across 7 bases. The CDR3 spans 14 residues. Germline assignment: CDR1 MDHEN and CDR2 SYDVKM. V trimming: 7 bases; J trimming: 1 base; junction bases outside the gene matches: 4. CDR3 in amino acids: CASTGEGSYNEQFF. The CDR3 DNA follows: TGTGCCAGCACGGGGGAGGGTTCCTACAATGAGCAGTTCTTC.

The chain couples TRBV30 to TRBJ1-1; possible D gene TRBD1, 6 bases. V dropped 0 bases and J dropped 5 bases, with 16 bases sitting between them. CDR3 length: 15 amino acids. From germline, CDR1 is GTSNPN and CDR2 SVGIG (reference sequence). The CDR3 region has the DNA TGTGCCTGGAGTGTCACCCCGGACAGAAATACTGAAGCTTTCTTT. Translated, it gives CAWSVTPDRNTEAFF.

V gene TRBV2 combines with J gene TRBJ1-1, with a possible D match to TRBD1 (6 bases). Germline V CDR1 and CDR2: SNHLY, FYNNEI. V dropped 5 bases and J dropped 4 bases, with 17 bases sitting between them. The CDR3 totals 15 residues. CDR3 protein: CASSLGGGRATEAFF. For the CDR3, the DNA is TGTGCCAGCAGTTTGGGAGGGGGTCGCGCCACTGAAGCTTTCTTT.

V is TRBV7-9 and J is TRBJ2-1, with D perhaps matching TRBD2 (6 bases). V dropped 0 bases and J dropped 3 bases, with 9 bases sitting between them. This CDR3 is built from 15 residues. Germline CDR1 is SEHNR and CDR2 is FQNEAQ (reference sequence). The CDR3: CASSLAGGLYNEQFF. CDR3 bases: TGTGCCAGCAGCTTAGCGGGAGGTCTCTACAATGAGCAGTTCTTC.

This sequence joins TRBV9 and TRBJ2-2; 8 bases align to TRBD2. After removal of 0 bases from V and 6 bases from J, the junction contained 4 bases not matched to a gene. Germline V gene data show CDR1 as SGDLS and CDR2 as YYNGEE. This CDR3 is built from 15 residues. The chain's CDR3 is CASSVAVGRAGELFF. Written as DNA, the CDR3 is TGTGCCAGCAGCGTAGCGGTCGGGAGGGCCGGGGAGCTGTTTTTT.

The chain has TRBV5-6 and TRBJ2-3, with TRBD1 as a possible D gene (5 bases). This CDR3 contains 14 residues. CDR1 and CDR2 from the germline V gene are SGHDT and YYEEEE. V was cut by 1 base and J by 3 bases, with 9 bases left in between. The CDR3 spells CASSLSGNTDTQYF. The CDR3 DNA is TGTGCCAGCAGCTTGTCAGGGAATACAGATACGCAGTATTTT. Using reference TRBV5-6 and TRBJ2-3 for the parts outside the CDR3, the full variable domain is DAGVTQSPTHLIKTRGQQVTLRCSPKSGHDTVSWYQQALGQGPQFIFQYYEEEERQRGNFPDRFSGHQFPNYSSELNVNALLLGDSALYLCASSLSGNTDTQYFGPGTRLTVL.

The chain is built from TRBV5-1 and TRBJ2-3; 9 positions agree with TRBD2. Germline V gene lookup returns CDR1 SGHRS and CDR2 YFSETQ. The CDR3 has 15 residues. V lost 3 bases, J lost 0 bases, and 2 bases stayed unmatched. In DNA, the CDR3 is TGCGCCAGCAGCTGGAGCGGGGGGAGCACAGATACGCAGTATTTT. Its protein is CASSWSGGSTDTQYF.

This sequence joins TRBV7-8 and TRBJ2-1; 9 nucleotides align to TRBD2. This CDR3 spans 13 amino acids. Germline CDR1 and CDR2: SGHVS and FQNEAQ. V shed 9 bases and J 4 bases; nucleotides not matched to a gene: 4. The CDR3 here is CASFSGRYNEQFF. The CDR3 coding sequence is TGTGCCAGTTTTAGCGGGAGATACAATGAGCAGTTCTTC.

The chain carries TRBV7-2 and TRBJ2-1; 9 nucleotides line up with TRBD2. The length of the CDR3 is 16 residues. Per the germline V gene, CDR1 is SGHTA and CDR2 is FQGNSA. Trimming removed 3 bases from V and 2 bases from J; junction bases left unmatched: 5. CDR3 bases: TGTGCCAGCAGCTTCCGAGGGACTAGCACCTACAATGAGCAGTTCTTC. Its protein product is CASSFRGTSTYNEQFF.

This clone was seen once. The J gene is TRBJ2-7, the V gene TRBV6-5, with D perhaps TRBD1 (5 bases). Germline CDR1 is MNHEY and CDR2 is SVGAGI. CDR3 size: 12 residues. V was clipped by 5 bases and J by 5 bases, with 10 bases between them. CDR3 sequence (DNA): TGTGCCAGCAGTGAAACAGGTGACGAGCAGTACTTC. This gives the protein CASSETGDEQYF.

J is TRBJ2-1 and V is TRBV2; D is perhaps TRBD2 (5 bases). Germline CDR1 and CDR2: SNHLY and FYNNEI. This CDR3 region has 13 residues. The V and J ends lost 4 bases and 6 bases respectively, with 10 bases between them. CDR3 region: CASSAVGSNEQFF. The CDR3 nucleotides are TGTGCCAGCAGTGCAGTGGGGAGCAATGAGCAGTTCTTC.

The gene calls are TRBV5-1 and TRBJ2-2; perhaps TRBD2 as D (6 bases). The CDR3 consists of 16 residues. V lost 0 bases, J lost 5 bases, and 14 bases lay in between. The germline gives CDR1 SGHRS, CDR2 YFSETQ. The CDR3 is CASSLARRGMTGELFF. As DNA, the CDR3 is TGCGCCAGCAGCTTGGCCAGGAGGGGCATGACCGGGGAGCTGTTTTTT.

This chain uses TRBV28 with TRBJ1-2; 10 nucleotides align to TRBD1. This CDR3 has 14 amino acids. V dropped 7 bases and J dropped 4; count of bases not matched to a gene: 6. The germline gives CDR1 MDHEN, CDR2 SYDVKM. The CDR3 DNA follows: TGTGCCAGCATAAAGGGGGACAGGGGCTATGGCTACACCTTC. It is translated as CASIKGDRGYGYTF.

The CDR3 coding sequence is TGTGCCAGCAGACAGGGTGATCAGCCCCAGCATTTT. This sequence encodes CASRQGDQPQHF. The chain combines TRBV6-6 with TRBJ1-5, with D perhaps TRBD1 (6 bases). CDR3 size: 12 residues. Germline CDR1 is MNHNY and CDR2 is SVGAGI (reference sequence). The V end was cut by 6 bases, the J end by 5 bases, with 8 bases between.

The chain joins TRBV5-1 to TRBJ2-6, with 7 nucleotides matching TRBD2. The CDR3 is 15 residues long. Germline trimming cut 3 bases from V and 2 bases from J; bases unmatched to any gene: 2. Germline CDR1 SGHRS, CDR2 YFSETQ. The CDR3 here is CASSWGGTGANVLTF. CDR3 sequence (DNA): TGCGCCAGCAGCTGGGGGGGGACTGGGGCCAACGTCCTGACTTTC. Variable domain in full (rest from reference TRBV5-1 and TRBJ2-6): KAGVTQTPRYLIKTRGQQVTLSCSPISGHRSVSWYQQTPGQGLQFLFEYFSETQRNKGNFPGRFSGRQFSNSRSEMNVSTLELGDSALYLCASSWGGTGANVLTFGAGSRLTVL.